The 29 T cell receptor beta chains presented below share a single source sample, sequenced in a study of CD8 T cells in ankylosing spondylitis listed by TCRdb under 2017. The full study reports these points: A TCR beta motif of fewer than 10 highly homologous amino acid variants appeared characteristic of blood from ankylosing spondylitis patients.

What these receptors recognize is not known. The library was generated by 5' RACE. The data were produced on an Illumina HiSeq 2500. TCRdb reworked the public reads: Q25 trimming with fastp, MiXCR clone assembly, productive beta chains retained. Entries are consolidated by CDR3 protein sequence, retaining the most common genes and DNA. In this sample the table shows 200,000 to 250,000 distinct CDR3 sequences, around 19% of which occur a single time. About 44% of the sample is taken by the ten largest. Sequencing used blood, either unsorted or a sorted T cell fraction (not recorded which). All receptors derive from a male donor with ankylosing spondylitis.

This chain joins TRBV2 and TRBJ2-7; 8 bases line up with TRBD2. With 7 bases clipped from V and 0 bases from J, the junction kept 11 bases outside the gene matches. The CDR3 is 16 residues long. Germline CDR1 and CDR2: SNHLY and FYNNEI. The CDR3: CASTSSETSVSYEQYF. As DNA, the CDR3 is TGTGCCAGCACATCAAGCGAGACTAGCGTCTCCTACGAGCAGTACTTC.

The V call is TRBV4-3, the J call TRBJ2-7; 9 nucleotides align to TRBD2. The CDR3 runs to 15 residues. V trimming: 3 bases; J trimming: 5 bases; junction bases outside the gene matches: 8. CDR1 LGHNA and CDR2 YSLEER come from the germline V gene. DNA of the CDR3: TGCGCCAGCAGCCAGAACCTAGCGGGGATAAACGAGCAGTACTTC. Its translation: CASSQNLAGINEQYF.

The gene calls are TRBV10-3 and TRBJ2-7; a possible D gene is TRBD1 (6 bases). The CDR3 spans 17 residues. The V end lost 0 bases, the J end lost 2 bases, and 17 bases lay between the germline ends. CDR1 and CDR2 (germline): ENHRY, SYGVKD. The CDR3 spells CAISESVGTPDPYEQYF. Here the CDR3 DNA reads TGTGCCATCAGTGAGTCGGTGGGGACACCCGACCCCTACGAGCAGTACTTC.

This clonotype was recorded at least ten times. The gene calls are TRBV28 and TRBJ1-5, with 7 positions matching TRBD1. Unmatched junction bases numbered 5, after V lost 5 bases and J lost 4 bases. Germline-derived CDR1 and CDR2 are MDHEN and SYDVKM. This CDR3 has 14 amino acids. The CDR3 DNA reads TGTGCCAGCAGTCTGCGACAGGGTAATCAGCCCCAGCATTTT. Translation: CASSLRQGNQPQHF.

V usage is TRBV5-1 and J usage is TRBJ1-4; D uncertain. V lost 0 bases and J lost 0, with 6 bases in between. This CDR3 region has 15 residues. Germline V lookup: CDR1 SGHRS, CDR2 YFSETQ. This CDR3 is CASSLAGATNEKLFF. The CDR3 bases are TGCGCCAGCAGCTTGGCCGGCGCAACTAATGAAAAACTGTTTTTT. Full variable domain (rest looked up from reference TRBV5-1 and TRBJ1-4): KAGVTQTPRYLIKTRGQQVTLSCSPISGHRSVSWYQQTPGQGLQFLFEYFSETQRNKGNFPGRFSGRQFSNSRSEMNVSTLELGDSALYLCASSLAGATNEKLFFGSGTQLSVL.

The V call is TRBV27, the J call TRBJ2-1, with D perhaps being TRBD1 or TRBD2 (5 bases each). Germline V lookup: CDR1 MNHEY, CDR2 SMNVEV (reference sequence). The CDR3 runs 13 residues. Trimming took 6 bases from V and 6 from J, leaving 12 bases between them. CDR3 coding DNA: TGTGCCAGCAGACGGGACCATACCAATGAGCAGTTCTTC. It codes for CASRRDHTNEQFF.

This clonotype was counted once. The genes are TRBV7-9 and TRBJ2-7; possibly TRBD1 for D (5 bases). Trimming left V 1 base short and J 6 bases short, with 19 bases between. Germline loops: CDR1 SEHNR, CDR2 FQNEAQ (reference sequence). The CDR3 is 16 residues long. In DNA, the CDR3 is TGTGCCAGCAGCTTAGGGGGCCCGCAGGGCGACTTCGAGCAGTACTTC. Protein product: CASSLGGPQGDFEQYF.

The CDR3 sequence: CASSQELHNEQFF. The CDR3, as DNA: TGCGCCAGCAGCCAAGAGTTGCACAATGAGCAGTTCTTC. V and J are TRBV4-1 and TRBJ2-1; no reliable D call. The germline V gene encodes CDR1 MGHRA and CDR2 YSYEKL. The V end lost 0 bases, the J end lost 5 bases, and 5 bases lay between the germline ends. The CDR3 totals 13 residues.

This CDR3 is CASSQDRLAGGGETQYF. CDR3 bases: TGTGCCAGCAGCCAAGACCGACTAGCGGGAGGTGGGGAGACCCAGTACTTC. The chain joins TRBV3-1 to TRBJ2-5; 13 positions agree with TRBD2. Germline loops: CDR1 LGHDT, CDR2 YNNKEL (reference sequence). The CDR3 covers 17 residues. Germline trimming cut 0 bases from V and 5 bases from J; bases unmatched to any gene: 6.

The chain is built from TRBV6-5 and TRBJ2-1; 8 bases are shared with TRBD2. This CDR3 has 19 amino acids. Germline trimming cut 0 bases from V and 5 bases from J; bases unmatched to any gene: 15. Germline-derived CDR1 and CDR2 are MNHEY and SVGAGI. The CDR3 nucleotides are TGTGCCAGCAGTTACTCCGTCCTGGCGGGAGGCCCCCCGAACAATGAGCAGTTCTTC. This translates into CASSYSVLAGGPPNNEQFF.

This clonotype was seen only a few times. The chain's CDR3 is CASSPGQGGSYEQYF. CDR3 coding DNA: TGCGCCAGCAGCCCCGGACAGGGAGGCTCCTACGAGCAGTACTTC. The rearrangement joins TRBV4-3 to TRBJ2-7; 8 bases are shared with TRBD1. V trimming: 4 bases; J trimming: 0 bases; junction bases outside the gene matches: 5. The CDR3 is made up of 15 amino acids. Germline V CDR1 and CDR2: LGHNA, YSLEER.

This clonotype was observed at least ten times. The chain combines TRBV12-3 or TRBV12-4 with TRBJ1-3; D gene ambiguous. The V end lost 5 bases, the J end lost 7 bases, and 15 bases lay between the germline ends. This CDR3 spans 14 amino acids. The CDR3 DNA is TGTGCCAGCAGTCCATCGATGAAAATGAACACCATATATTTT. Protein: CASSPSMKMNTIYF.

This chain links TRBV11-2 with TRBJ2-3; 11 bases map to TRBD2. Unmatched junction bases numbered 7, after V lost 5 bases and J lost 0 bases. The CDR3 extends over 17 amino acids. The V gene's germline CDR1 is SGHAT and CDR2 FQNNGV. This CDR3 reads CASSTTSGEGSTDTQYF. Written as DNA, the CDR3 is TGTGCCAGCAGCACGACTAGCGGGGAAGGGAGCACAGATACGCAGTATTTT.

This rearrangement joins TRBV18 to TRBJ1-2; D unclear. V shed 0 bases and J shed 0 bases, with 5 bases lying between them. CDR1 and CDR2 (germline): KGHSH, LQKENI. The CDR3 has 14 amino acids. The CDR3 DNA sequence: TGTGCCAGCTCACCACCGGAAGCTAACTATGGCTACACCTTC. Translated, it gives CASSPPEANYGYTF.

The sample holds a few counts of this clonotype. The chain is built from TRBV10-3 and TRBJ2-7; D is uncertain. CDR1 ENHRY and CDR2 SYGVKD come from the germline V gene. Trimming stripped 2 bases from V and 3 bases from J, with 11 bases between. This CDR3 comprises 14 residues. Here the CDR3 DNA reads TGTGCCATCAGTGAGGATGACCTGGGCTACGAGCAGTACTTC. Translation gives CAISEDDLGYEQYF.

J is TRBJ2-2 and V is TRBV24-1; D call uncertain. CDR1 is KGHDR and CDR2 is SFDVKD in the germline V gene. This CDR3 contains 12 residues. The V end was cut by 9 bases, the J end by 4 bases, with 8 bases between. The CDR3 nucleotides read TGTGCCACCGCTAAGCCCACCGGGGAGCTGTTTTTT. Translation: CATAKPTGELFF.

To note about this clonotype: The germline gene is not matched at one end of the junction; a read error may be the cause. The chain couples TRBV28 to TRBJ1-2; TRBD1 might be the D (5 bases). This CDR3 region has 16 residues. Per the germline V gene, CDR1 is MDHEN and CDR2 is SYDVKM. The CDR3 bases are TGTGCCAGCAGCCGAATTAGACAGATTCTCATCTATGGCTACTCCTTC. Translated: CASSRIRQILIYGYSF.

The chain has TRBV7-6 and TRBJ1-1; 10 bases agree with TRBD1. The CDR3 length is 13 residues. The junction had 6 bases not matched to a gene; V was cut back by 7 bases and J by 7 bases. Germline-derived CDR1 and CDR2 are SGHVS and FNYEAQ. The CDR3 sequence: CASTRGQGGEAFF. The CDR3 nucleotides are TGTGCCAGCACGCGTGGACAGGGGGGTGAAGCTTTCTTT.

The rearrangement uses TRBV7-9 and TRBJ2-2; 8 bases line up with TRBD2. V lost 4 bases, J lost 7 bases, and 11 bases stayed unmatched. The CDR3 length is 16 residues. In germline, CDR1 is SEHNR, CDR2 FQNEAQ (reference sequence). CDR3: CASSSLAGGNLGELFF. In DNA, the CDR3 is TGTGCCAGCAGCTCTTTGGCGGGAGGCAACCTCGGGGAGCTGTTTTTT.

The genes are TRBV18 and TRBJ2-1, with 7 bases lining up with TRBD2. J was trimmed by 5 bases and V by 2 bases; bases with no gene match: 9. The germline V gene has CDR1 KGHSH and CDR2 LQKENI. The CDR3 runs to 16 residues. CDR3 sequence: CASSPGLVSTHNEQFF. The CDR3 region has the DNA TGTGCCAGCTCACCAGGACTAGTGTCTACCCACAATGAGCAGTTCTTC.

This clonotype was seen only a few times. This chain connects TRBV7-9 to TRBJ2-3; TRBD1 or TRBD2 may be the D gene (5 bases each). V gave up 5 bases and J gave up 2 bases, with 17 bases separating them. CDR3 length equals 16 residues. CDR1 is SEHNR, CDR2 FQNEAQ, per germline (reference sequence). CDR3 in amino acids: CASSPLGELFTDTQYF. In nucleotides, the CDR3 is TGTGCCAGCAGCCCCCTGGGGGAGCTATTCACAGATACGCAGTATTTT.

The sample holds a few counts of this clonotype. CDR3 in amino acids: CASSFVTGSTDTQYF. The CDR3 DNA follows: TGTGCCAGCAGTTTCGTCACAGGTAGCACAGATACGCAGTATTTT. The V call is TRBV12-3 or TRBV12-4, the J call TRBJ2-3, with a weak D call TRBD1 (5 bases). The ends were cut back, 3 bases at V and 0 bases at J, with 10 bases in the middle. The CDR3 totals 15 residues.

This chain uses TRBV27 with TRBJ2-1, with 10 bases lining up with TRBD2. The germline V gene has CDR1 MNHEY and CDR2 SMNVEV (reference sequence). This CDR3 is 17 amino acids long. The V segment lost 4 bases and the J segment 5 bases; nucleotides outside the gene matches: 11. CDR3 sequence reads: CASSWIPLAGHHNEQFF. The CDR3 DNA sequence: TGTGCCAGCAGTTGGATACCACTAGCGGGACATCACAATGAGCAGTTCTTC.

This clonotype came up a few times. The chain carries TRBV5-1 and TRBJ2-5; D unclear. This CDR3 spans 16 amino acids. Germline CDR1 SGHRS, CDR2 YFSETQ. Between the trimmed V and J ends, which lost 4 bases and 2 bases, there was a span of 18 bases. The CDR3 bases are TGCGCCAGCAGCCCCTGGATGGGGTCGGGTCAAGAGACCCAGTACTTC. Translated: CASSPWMGSGQETQYF.

The CDR3 coding sequence is TGTGCCAGCAGCGTTGGCAGGGGCGAAACTGACTATGGCTACACCTTC. Its translation: CASSVGRGETDYGYTF. The chain employs TRBV9 and TRBJ1-2; D might be TRBD1 (6 bases). Trimming shortened V by 2 bases and J by 3 bases, and 17 bases separated the two germline ends. Germline CDR1 is SGDLS and CDR2 is YYNGEE. CDR3 length: 16 residues.

This clonotype has a count of ten or more. The chain employs TRBV11-2 and TRBJ2-7; no clear D. The CDR3 spans 14 residues. CDR1 and CDR2 from the germline V gene are SGHAT and FQNNGV. The V and J ends lost 1 base and 4 bases respectively, with 11 bases between them. The CDR3 coding sequence is TGTGCCAGCAGCTTAGTCGAAGGGTTTTACGAGCAGTACTTC. Its translation: CASSLVEGFYEQYF.

This clonotype was seen at least ten times. V is TRBV29-1 and J is TRBJ1-3; D unresolved. Looked up from germline, CDR1 is SQVTM and CDR2 is ANQGSEA. V was clipped by 5 bases and J by 0 bases, with 11 bases between them. The CDR3 is made up of 14 amino acids. CDR3 nucleotides: TGCAGCGTTATGTGGGAACTCTCTGGAAACACCATATATTTT. It codes for CSVMWELSGNTIYF.

This clonotype was observed a few times. The chain recombines TRBV6-5 with TRBJ2-3, with unresolved D. The CDR3 spans 12 residues. Germline CDR1 reads MNHEY; CDR2 reads SVGAGI. Trimming cost V 4 bases and J 5 bases, with 7 bases left between them. The CDR3 loop is CASSSPGDTQYF. The CDR3 DNA follows: TGTGCCAGCAGTTCCCCGGGAGATACGCAGTATTTT.

This clonotype was counted at least ten times. The chain uses TRBV6-1 and TRBJ2-3; TRBD2 agrees at 13 bases. The V gene end was trimmed by 5 bases and the J gene end by 3 bases; junction bases not matched to a gene: 2. The CDR3 totals 15 residues. Germline V gene sequence: CDR1 MNHNS, CDR2 SASEGT. The CDR3 sequence is CASSQLAGGTDTQYF. The DNA of the CDR3 is TGTGCCAGCAGTCAACTAGCGGGGGGGACAGATACGCAGTATTTT.